This T cell receptor beta chain is from a study of T cells in Graves' hyperthyroidism and ophthalmopathy. In making diagnoses, clinical symptoms, serum thyroxine and TRAb, thyroid ultrasound and orbital computed tomography were all used. This clonotype has ten or more counts. Its matching antigen is unknown. Study-wide results and limits: A model of 13 V-J pairs discriminated ophthalmopathy from stable hyperthyroidism. Blood shared most expanded thyroid clonotypes above 0.001.

V was trimmed by 3 bases and J by 8 bases, leaving 7 bases between them. The CDR3 has 11 residues. Germline values: CDR1 SEHNR, CDR2 FQNEAQ (reference sequence). Amplification yielded TCR beta CDR3 regions, with RNA transcripts as the source. The HTBI primer set drove a first-round RT-PCR of the TCR CDR3. TCRdb fed the multiplex PCR reads into MiXCR, producing one record per CDR3 protein. The data show a few hundred thousand distinct CDR3 sequences, 46% seen once. The V and J genes are TRBV7-9 and TRBJ1-1; no firm D call. The TCR sequence derives from a woman aged 18-29 years with Graves' hyperthyroidism. The sample was peripheral blood or thyroid tissue (not recorded which). CDR3 residues: CASSFWVEAFF. The CDR3 nucleotides are TGTGCCAGCAGCTTCTGGGTAGAAGCTTTCTTT.